The 28 T cell receptor beta chains below come from one sample, sequenced in a study of blood T cell repertoires in COVID-19. Profiling relied on immunoSEQ multiplex PCR, and the TCRdb table lists in-frame clones only, not all of them. The sample holds approximately 210,000 clones, roughly 86% seen once. Material: peripheral blood. The receptors originated from a woman in her fifties or sixties with active or convalescent COVID-19.

This clone was seen a few times. The chain carries TRBV21-1 and TRBJ1-5. TRBV21-1 counts as a pseudogene. CDR3 length: 18 residues. CDR3 region: CASTPLRRESVCNQPQHF. Here the CDR3 DNA reads TGTGCCAGCACCCCTTTGAGGAGGGAGAGTGTCTGCAATCAGCCCCAGCATTTT.

CDR3 sequence: CASSIALLGTSTNEKLFF. The CDR3 coding sequence is TGTGCCAGTAGTATAGCCCTTCTAGGGACATCAACTAATGAAAAACTGTTTTTT. The V call is TRBV19, the J call TRBJ1-4; D might be TRBD1 (6 bases). CDR1 LNHDA and CDR2 SQIVND come from the germline V gene (reference sequence). Trimming removed 1 base from V and 0 bases from J, with 15 bases in between. The CDR3 loop spans 18 amino acids.

J is TRBJ2-1 and V is TRBV7-2; 9 nucleotides match TRBD2. CDR1 is SGHTA, CDR2 FQGNSA, per germline. Trimming cost V 2 bases and J 10 bases; bases outside gene matches: 9. CDR3 length: 15 residues. CDR3 amino acids: CASSLRLAVGGEQFF. Here the CDR3 DNA reads TGTGCCAGCAGCTTACGACTAGCGGTAGGCGGGGAGCAGTTCTTC.

This clone occurred a few times. CDR3 region: CASSYGPNTEAFF. The CDR3 DNA reads TGTGCCAGCAGCTACGGGCCTAACACTGAAGCTTTCTTT. The J gene is TRBJ1-1, the V gene TRBV6-6; D not certain. Trimming pared 6 bases from V and 2 bases from J, leaving 10 bases between. Germline V gene data show CDR1 as MNHNY and CDR2 as SVGAGI (reference sequence). The CDR3 extends over 13 amino acids.

The chain combines TRBV19 with TRBJ1-5; D is perhaps TRBD1 (5 bases). From germline, CDR1 is LNHDA and CDR2 SQIVND (reference sequence). CDR3 length: 18 amino acids. Trimming removed 2 bases at V and 4 bases at J, with 21 bases between. CDR3 protein: CASSIFSPGGAGNQPQHF. The CDR3 DNA sequence: TGTGCCAGTAGTATATTTTCTCCGGGTGGGGCCGGTAATCAGCCCCAGCATTTT.

The chain carries TRBV19 and TRBJ2-1; 10 bases match TRBD2. Germline CDR1 reads LNHDA; CDR2 reads SQIVND (reference sequence). The CDR3 has 16 residues. V trimming: 5 bases; J trimming: 2 bases; junction bases outside the gene matches: 6. The DNA for the CDR3 is TGTGCCAGTAGTGCCCGAGCGGGGGGGGCCTACAATGAGCAGTTCTTC. It yields the protein CASSARAGGAYNEQFF.

The gene calls are TRBV2 and TRBJ1-2, with D possibly matching TRBD1 (6 bases). V lost 2 bases and J lost 0, with 10 bases in between. The CDR3 is made up of 15 amino acids. CDR1 and CDR2 from the germline V gene are SNHLY and FYNNEI. The CDR3 reads CASSESGTTNYGYTF. The CDR3 region has the DNA TGTGCCAGCAGTGAATCTGGGACAACTAACTATGGCTACACCTTC. Together with reference TRBV2 and TRBJ1-2, the CDR3 gives the full variable domain: EPEVTQTPSHQVTQMGQEVILRCVPISNHLYFYWYRQILGQKVEFLVSFYNNEISEKSEIFDDQFSVERPDGSNFTLKIRSTKLEDSAMYFCASSESGTTNYGYTFGSGTRLTVV.

This chain joins TRBV28 and TRBJ2-3; perhaps TRBD2 as D (6 bases). This CDR3 spans 17 amino acids. V was clipped by 3 bases and J by 2 bases, with 18 bases between them. Germline V gene sequence: CDR1 MDHEN, CDR2 SYDVKM. This chain's CDR3 is CASSLAAGRTNTDTQYF. In DNA form, the CDR3 reads TGTGCCAGCAGTTTGGCGGCGGGGCGGACAAACACAGATACGCAGTATTTT.

This clone occurred many times. This chain uses TRBV5-1 with TRBJ2-2; perhaps TRBD1 as D (6 bases). The CDR3 contains 16 residues. Between the trimmed V and J ends, which lost 4 bases and 1 base, there was a span of 14 bases. Germline V gives CDR1 SGHRS, CDR2 YFSETQ. The DNA for the CDR3 is TGCGCCAGCAGCGAACAGGGAACGAAGAACACCGGGGAGCTGTTTTTT. Translating gives CASSEQGTKNTGELFF.

The J gene is TRBJ2-5, the V gene TRBV5-4; 11 positions agree with TRBD1. The junction had 7 bases not matched to a gene; V was cut back by 6 bases and J by 3 bases. The CDR3 length is 15 residues. Germline assignment: CDR1 SGHNT and CDR2 YYREEE (reference sequence). CDR3 coding DNA: TGTGCCAGCAACTCCTGGGACAGGGGGGAAGAGACCCAGTACTTC. Its protein product is CASNSWDRGEETQYF.

This clone appeared once. V usage is TRBV28 and J usage is TRBJ1-5; unclear D gene. Germline CDR1 and CDR2: MDHEN and SYDVKM. V lost 6 bases and J lost 3, with 9 bases in between. The CDR3 is 13 residues long. The CDR3 DNA reads TGTGCCAGCAGGAGGACTGTCAATCAGCCCCAGCATTTT. Protein: CASRRTVNQPQHF.

This chain joins TRBV6-6 and TRBJ1-3; D may be TRBD1 (6 bases). The CDR3 has 14 residues. Germline assignment: CDR1 MNHNY and CDR2 SVGAGI (reference sequence). The V end was cut by 6 bases, the J end by 2 bases, with 11 bases between. CDR3 sequence (DNA): TGTGCCAGCAGAGGGGGGACTACTGGAAACACCATATATTTT. Translating gives CASRGGTTGNTIYF.

The V gene is TRBV6-5, the J gene TRBJ1-6, with 7 bases matching TRBD1. This CDR3 spans 15 amino acids. V gave up 6 bases and J gave up 4 bases; unmatched junction bases: 6. The germline V gene encodes CDR1 MNHEY and CDR2 SVGAGI. In DNA form, the CDR3 reads TGTGCCAGCAGGCAACCGGGACAGTATAATTCACCCCTCCACTTT. It specifies CASRQPGQYNSPLHF.

The V and J genes are TRBV5-6 and TRBJ1-4; 9 nucleotides line up with TRBD1. The germline gives CDR1 SGHDT, CDR2 YYEEEE. J lost 7 bases, V lost 4 bases, and 8 bases had no gene match. CDR3 length: 15 residues. CDR3 nucleotide sequence: TGTGCCAGCAGCGAGGACGGGACAGGGTTTGAAAAACTGTTTTTT. Residues: CASSEDGTGFEKLFF.

V is TRBV14 and J is TRBJ2-2, with a possible D match to TRBD1 (6 bases). The V gene's germline CDR1 is SGHDN and CDR2 FVKESK. The CDR3 extends over 15 amino acids. Between the trimmed V and J ends, which lost 4 bases and 4 bases, there was a span of 13 bases. As DNA, the CDR3 is TGTGCCAGCAGCCCCAAGGACAGCTTCACCGGGGAGCTGTTTTTT. Its protein is CASSPKDSFTGELFF.

The chain links TRBV10-3 to TRBJ1-1; D perhaps matches TRBD1 (5 bases). The germline V gene has CDR1 ENHRY and CDR2 SYGVKD. V was pared by 10 bases and J by 1 base, with 10 bases between. CDR3 length: 12 residues. The CDR3 nucleotides read TGTGCCACGTGGACACCGAACACTGAAGCTTTCTTT. This translates into CATWTPNTEAFF.

The chain employs TRBV6-5 and TRBJ2-2, with 7 nucleotides matching TRBD1. Trimming at V came to 6 bases and at J to 6 bases, leaving 7 bases not matched to a gene. CDR3 length equals 14 residues. Germline CDR1 and CDR2: MNHEY and SVGAGI. As DNA, the CDR3 is TGTGCCAGCAGACGACAGGGATTATCCGGGGAGCTGTTTTTT. Its protein is CASRRQGLSGELFF.

In this sample, this clone turned up a few times. Other nucleotide sequences in the sample specify the same CDR3. The chain recombines TRBV4-1 with TRBJ2-3; 8 bases line up with TRBD2. CDR3 length equals 16 residues. V trimming: 3 bases; J trimming: 0 bases; junction bases outside the gene matches: 5. Germline CDR1 MGHRA, CDR2 YSYEKL. The CDR3 nucleotides are TGCGCCAGCAGCCATCCCGCGGGGGGAAGCACAGATACGCAGTATTTT. Translated: CASSHPAGGSTDTQYF.

The chain uses TRBV5-4 and TRBJ1-6, with D maybe TRBD1 (6 bases). Per the germline V gene, CDR1 is SGHNT and CDR2 is YYREEE (reference sequence). The V end was cut by 4 bases, the J end by 6 bases, with 14 bases between. This CDR3 region has 15 residues. The CDR3 DNA sequence: TGTGCCAGCAGCCGTCCTGGACAGCTTAATTCACCCCTCCACTTT. It encodes CASSRPGQLNSPLHF.

The chain combines TRBV5-1 with TRBJ2-7; 9 bases align to TRBD1. Germline V CDR1 and CDR2: SGHRS, YFSETQ. The V segment lost 0 bases and the J segment 3 bases; nucleotides outside the gene matches: 1. The length of the CDR3 is 14 residues. The CDR3 DNA sequence: TGCGCCAGCAGCTTGGGACAGGGGGACTACGAGCAGTACTTC. Its translation: CASSLGQGDYEQYF.

This chain connects TRBV5-6 to TRBJ1-2; maybe TRBD1 (5 bases). Germline CDR1 SGHDT, CDR2 YYEEEE. V gave up 3 bases and J gave up 2 bases, with 11 bases separating them. The CDR3 is 14 residues long. CDR3 in amino acids: CASSSTVRNYGYTF. CDR3 DNA: TGTGCCAGCAGCTCGACAGTAAGAAACTATGGCTACACCTTC. The whole variable domain, remainder taken from reference TRBV5-6 and TRBJ1-2, is DAGVTQSPTHLIKTRGQQVTLRCSPKSGHDTVSWYQQALGQGPQFIFQYYEEEERQRGNFPDRFSGHQFPNYSSELNVNALLLGDSALYLCASSSTVRNYGYTFGSGTRLTVV.

The chain combines TRBV12-5 with TRBJ1-5; the D gene is possibly TRBD1 (6 bases). V lost 9 bases to trimming and J lost 6 bases, with 15 bases between them. CDR3 length: 13 residues. The germline CDR1 and CDR2 sequences are LGHNT and FRNRAP. CDR3 in amino acids: CASARDISQPQHF. DNA for the CDR3: TGTGCTAGCGCCCGGGACATAAGTCAGCCCCAGCATTTT.

The chain links TRBV2 to TRBJ2-2; 11 bases line up with TRBD2. The J segment lost 6 bases and the V segment lost 9 bases, leaving 6 bases of the junction unmatched. The CDR3 consists of 14 residues. Germline V lookup: CDR1 SNHLY, CDR2 FYNNEI. DNA of the CDR3: TGTGCCAGTCAACTAGCGGGAGTGTCCGGGGAGCTGTTTTTT. This gives the protein CASQLAGVSGELFF.

This chain uses TRBV29-1 with TRBJ1-1, with a tentative D call TRBD1 (5 bases). V was trimmed by 6 bases and J by 1 base, leaving 12 bases between them. Germline lookup yields CDR1 SQVTM and CDR2 ANQGSEA. This CDR3 comprises 13 residues. CDR3 nucleotide sequence: TGCAGCGTAAGTCCGGGGGGGAACACTGAAGCTTTCTTT. Residues: CSVSPGGNTEAFF. The variable domain in full, with the rest retrieved from reference TRBV29-1 and TRBJ1-1, is SAVISQKPSRDICQRGTSLTIQCQVDSQVTMMFWYRQQPGQSLTLIATANQGSEATYESGFVIDKFPISRPNLTFSTLTVSNMSPEDSSIYLCSVSPGGNTEAFFGQGTRLTVV.

This clone appeared once. The V call is TRBV7-2, the J call TRBJ1-2; a weak D match, TRBD1 (6 bases). Deletions cut 5 bases from V and 2 bases from J, with 15 bases between. The length of the CDR3 is 15 residues. Germline loops: CDR1 SGHTA, CDR2 FQGNSA. CDR3 loop: CASSEQGFRNYGYTF. CDR3 DNA sequence: TGTGCCAGCAGCGAACAGGGATTCCGAAACTATGGCTACACCTTC.

V and J are TRBV29-1 and TRBJ2-1; 8 bases align to TRBD1. Germline V gene lookup returns CDR1 SQVTM and CDR2 ANQGSEA. The CDR3 spans 11 residues. J was trimmed by 7 bases and V by 7 bases; bases with no gene match: 3. Here the CDR3 reads CSGHRGNEQFF. The CDR3 DNA sequence: TGCAGCGGTCACAGGGGGAATGAGCAGTTCTTC.

The chain combines TRBV27 with TRBJ2-6; 7 bases are shared with TRBD1. V trimming: 5 bases; J trimming: 0 bases; junction bases outside the gene matches: 10. This CDR3 is 18 amino acids long. The germline V gene has CDR1 MNHEY and CDR2 SMNVEV (reference sequence). The CDR3 here is CASSPPTGAYSGANVLTF. In DNA form, the CDR3 reads TGTGCCAGCAGTCCGCCCACAGGGGCCTACTCTGGGGCCAACGTCCTGACTTTC.

The V call is TRBV2, the J call TRBJ1-1; D is unclear. CDR3 size: 11 residues. Germline values: CDR1 SNHLY, CDR2 FYNNEI. V was cut by 7 bases and J by 4 bases, with 7 bases left in between. CDR3 coding DNA: TGTGCCAGCAAATCCCTCACTGAAGCTTTCTTT. Its protein is CASKSLTEAFF.